The rows below give T cell receptor beta chains drawn from one sample of a study of cytotoxic CD8 clonotypes in ibrutinib-treated CLL. Generated by immunoSEQ multiplex PCR, the TCRdb table keeps only in-frame clones and is missing some. The data hold around 250,000 clones, with around 70% observed a single time. The sample consisted of PBMCs, taken after 24 months of ibrutinib treatment. Every receptor here comes from a human donor with chronic lymphocytic leukemia. Both conserved end residues are part of each CDR3. The order of the fields is D gene, clone size, V gene, CDR3 length, J gene, CDR3 DNA, CDR3 protein. D genes are given only for firm matches. Size tells how often a clone was seen (once, few, many) or the class of an expanded clone, and some rows leave it out.

>TRBD2|NA|TRBV7-9|17|TRBJ2-3
TGTGCCAGCAGCCCGACCGGGACTAGCGGGAGGTCAGATACGCAGTATTTT
CASSPTGTSGRSDTQYF
>NA|NA|TRBV7-3|15|TRBJ2-1
TGTGCCAGCAGCTTACAGCCCAGGTCCTACAATGAGCAGTTCTTC
CASSLQPRSYNEQFF
>TRBD2|once|TRBV5-4|18|TRBJ2-3
TGTGCCAGCAGCTTGGGCAATGAGGCGGGAGGTGCCACAGATACGCAGTATTTT
CASSLGNEAGGATDTQYF
>TRBD1|NA|TRBV6-5|14|TRBJ2-1
TGTGCCAGCAGGAGGACAGGGATGGGCGATGAGCAGTTCTTC
CASRRTGMGDEQFF
>TRBD2|NA|TRBV7-9|15|TRBJ2-5
TGTGCCAGCAGCCTAGCGGATTTAAGGGAAGAGACCCAGTACTTC
CASSLADLREETQYF
>NA|NA|TRBV15|15|TRBJ1-4
TGTGCCACCAGCAGAGAGAGAGGCTCTAATGAAAAACTGTTTTTT
CATSRERGSNEKLFF
>NA|few|TRBV5-1|14|TRBJ2-3
TGCGCCAGCAGCTTGGCACCCGTCGCAGATACGCAGTATTTT
CASSLAPVADTQYF
>NA|NA|TRBV9|14|TRBJ2-7
TGTGCCAGCAGCGTAAGTTCCCCAGCCTACGAGCAGTACTTC
CASSVSSPAYEQYF
>NA|NA|TRBV11-2|15|TRBJ1-4
TGTGCCAGCAGCTTAACCTCAGGGGTACTGGAAAAACTGTTTTTT
CASSLTSGVLEKLFF
>TRBD2|NA|TRBV27|16|TRBJ2-3
TGTGCCAGCATTGGGCTAGCGGGCCCAAGCACAGATACGCAGTATTTT
CASIGLAGPSTDTQYF
>NA|NA|TRBV5-1|16|TRBJ2-1
TGCGCCAGCAGCTTGTTAATGAGTAATCTGGTCAATGAGCAGTTCTTC
CASSLLMSNLVNEQFF
>TRBD2|NA|TRBV6-5|16|TRBJ2-3
TGTGCCAGCAGTTACTCGCCTAGCGGGATCTCAGATACGCAGTATTTT
CASSYSPSGISDTQYF
>TRBD1|few|TRBV19|16|TRBJ2-3
TGTGCCAGTAGTATAGGCCGACAGGGTTTGACAGATACGCAGTATTTT
CASSIGRQGLTDTQYF
>TRBD1|NA|TRBV6-6|15|TRBJ1-2
TGTGCCAGCAGTTTGGCCGGGACAGGGGGCGATGGCTACACCTTC
CASSLAGTGGDGYTF
>NA|few|TRBV29-1|12|TRBJ2-1
TGCAGCGTTGACGGCGGCTACAATGAGCAGTTCTTC
CSVDGGYNEQFF
>NA|NA|TRBV4-3|13|TRBJ2-2
TGCGCCAGCAGCCAGGGGCTAGGCCGGGAGCTGTTTTTT
CASSQGLGRELFF
>NA|NA|TRBV28|14|TRBJ1-3
TGTGCCAGCAGTTTGGGGGGGAGTCCAAACACCATATATTTT
CASSLGGSPNTIYF
>TRBD2|NA|TRBV7-3|13|TRBJ2-3
TGTGCCAGCAGCTCACAGCGGGATACATCGCAGTATTTT
CASSSQRDTSQYF
>NA|once|TRBV6-6|14|TRBJ1-2
TGTGCCAGCAGTTACTTTATGGGGGGTAATGGCTACACCTTC
CASSYFMGGNGYTF
>NA|NA|TRBV5-1|16|TRBJ2-6
TGCGCCAGCAGCTTGGCCAGGAGAACTGGGGCCAACGTCCTGACTTTC
CASSLARRTGANVLTF